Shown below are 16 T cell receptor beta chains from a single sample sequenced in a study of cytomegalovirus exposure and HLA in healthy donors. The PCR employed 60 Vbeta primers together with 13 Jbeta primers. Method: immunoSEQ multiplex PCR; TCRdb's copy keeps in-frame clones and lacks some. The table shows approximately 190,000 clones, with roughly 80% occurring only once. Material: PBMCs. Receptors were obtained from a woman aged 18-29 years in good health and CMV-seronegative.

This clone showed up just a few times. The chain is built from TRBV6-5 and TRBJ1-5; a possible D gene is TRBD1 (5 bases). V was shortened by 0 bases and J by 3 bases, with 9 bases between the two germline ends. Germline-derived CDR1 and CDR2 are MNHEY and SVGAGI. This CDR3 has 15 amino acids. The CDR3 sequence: CASSYSGLLNQPQHF. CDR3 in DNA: TGTGCCAGCAGTTACTCGGGACTCCTCAATCAGCCCCAGCATTTT.

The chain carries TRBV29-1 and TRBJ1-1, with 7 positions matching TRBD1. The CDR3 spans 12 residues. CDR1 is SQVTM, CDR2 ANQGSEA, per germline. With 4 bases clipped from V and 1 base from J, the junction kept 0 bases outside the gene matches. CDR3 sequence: CSVGQGNTEAFF. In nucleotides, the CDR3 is TGCAGCGTTGGACAGGGGAACACTGAAGCTTTCTTT.

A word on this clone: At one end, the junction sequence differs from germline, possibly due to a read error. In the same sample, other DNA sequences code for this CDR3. The DNA of the CDR3 is TGTGCCAGCAGTCGCCACAGGGGGCGAGAAAAACTGTTCTTT. It translates to CASSRHRGREKLFF. The chain has TRBV6-5 and TRBJ1-4; 9 bases agree with TRBD1. The CDR3 consists of 14 residues. Germline V gene sequence: CDR1 MNHEY, CDR2 SVGAGI.

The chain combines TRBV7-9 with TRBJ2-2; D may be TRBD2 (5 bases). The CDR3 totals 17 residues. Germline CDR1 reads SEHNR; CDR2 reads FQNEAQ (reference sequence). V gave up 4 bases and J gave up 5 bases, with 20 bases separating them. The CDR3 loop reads CASSSLAGQPRTGELFF. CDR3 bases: TGTGCCAGCAGCTCCCTGGCGGGCCAACCTCGGACCGGGGAGCTGTTTTTT.

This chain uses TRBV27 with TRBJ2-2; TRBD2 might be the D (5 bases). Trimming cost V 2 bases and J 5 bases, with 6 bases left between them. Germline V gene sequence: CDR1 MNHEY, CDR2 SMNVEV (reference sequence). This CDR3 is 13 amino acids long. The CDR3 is CASSLGLTGELFF. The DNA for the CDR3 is TGTGCCAGCAGTTTAGGACTGACCGGGGAGCTGTTTTTT.

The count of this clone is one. The CDR3 nucleotides are TGTGCCAGCAGCGGGACAGGGTCCTACGAGCAGTACTTC. Its protein is CASSGTGSYEQYF. The chain recombines TRBV9 with TRBJ2-7, with TRBD1 matching over 8 bases. Germline V gives CDR1 SGDLS, CDR2 YYNGEE. This CDR3 has 13 amino acids. Trimming took 3 bases from V and 1 from J; bases not matched to a gene: 0.

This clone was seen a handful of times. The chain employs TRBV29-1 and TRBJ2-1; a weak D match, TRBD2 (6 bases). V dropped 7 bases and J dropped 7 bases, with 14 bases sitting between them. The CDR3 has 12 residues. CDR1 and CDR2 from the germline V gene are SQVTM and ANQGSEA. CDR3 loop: CSAGGPRNEQFF. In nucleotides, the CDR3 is TGCAGCGCCGGGGGACCGAGAAATGAGCAGTTCTTC.

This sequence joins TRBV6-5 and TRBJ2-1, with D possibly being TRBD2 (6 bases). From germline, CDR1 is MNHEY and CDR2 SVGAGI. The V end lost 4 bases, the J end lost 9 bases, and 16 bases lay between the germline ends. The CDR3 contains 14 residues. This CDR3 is CASSSGTHNREQFF. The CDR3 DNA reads TGTGCCAGCAGTTCCGGGACTCATAATCGTGAGCAGTTCTTC.

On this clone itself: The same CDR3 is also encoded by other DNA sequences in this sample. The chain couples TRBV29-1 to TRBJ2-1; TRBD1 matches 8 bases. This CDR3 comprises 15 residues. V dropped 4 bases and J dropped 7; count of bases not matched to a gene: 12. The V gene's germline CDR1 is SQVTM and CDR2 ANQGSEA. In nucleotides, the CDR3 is TGCAGCGTTGTCCTATCGGACAGGGTGGTAAATGAGCAGTTCTTC. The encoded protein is CSVVLSDRVVNEQFF.

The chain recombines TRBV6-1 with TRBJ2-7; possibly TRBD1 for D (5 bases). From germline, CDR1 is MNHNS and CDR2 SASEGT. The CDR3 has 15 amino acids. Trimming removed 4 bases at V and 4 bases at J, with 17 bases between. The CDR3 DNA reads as TGTGCCAGCAGTGTCTTCACAAGGGGCGCGTACGAGCAGTACGTC. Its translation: CASSVFTRGAYEQYV.

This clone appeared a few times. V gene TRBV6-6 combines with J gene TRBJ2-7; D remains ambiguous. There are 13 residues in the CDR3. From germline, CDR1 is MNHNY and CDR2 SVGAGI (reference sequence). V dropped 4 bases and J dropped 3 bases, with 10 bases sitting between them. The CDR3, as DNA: TGTGCCAGCAGTTCACATGGTAACTACGAGCAGTACGTC. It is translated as CASSSHGNYEQYV.

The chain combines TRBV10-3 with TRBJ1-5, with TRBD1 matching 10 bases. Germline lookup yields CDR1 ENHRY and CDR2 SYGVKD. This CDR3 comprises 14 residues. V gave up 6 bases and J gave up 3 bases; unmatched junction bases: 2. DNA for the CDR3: TGTGCCATCAGCGGGACAGGGGACAATCAGCCCCAGCATTTT. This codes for CAISGTGDNQPQHF.

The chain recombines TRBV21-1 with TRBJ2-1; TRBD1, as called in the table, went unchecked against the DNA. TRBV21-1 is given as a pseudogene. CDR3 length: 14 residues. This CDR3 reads CASSKRTVDNEQFF. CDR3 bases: TGTGCCAGCAGCAAACGCACAGTCGACAATGAGCAGTTCTTC.

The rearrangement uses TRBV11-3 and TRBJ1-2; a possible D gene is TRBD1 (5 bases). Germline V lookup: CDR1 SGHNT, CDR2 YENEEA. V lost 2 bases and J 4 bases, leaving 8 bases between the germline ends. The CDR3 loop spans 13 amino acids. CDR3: CASSLTGGYGYTF. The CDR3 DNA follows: TGTGCCAGCAGCTTAACAGGTGGCTATGGCTACACCTTC. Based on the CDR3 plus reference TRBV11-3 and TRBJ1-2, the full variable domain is EAGVVQSPRYKIIEKKQPVAFWCNPISGHNTLYWYLQNLGQGPELLIRYENEEAVDDSQLPKDRFSAERLKGVDSTLKIQPAELGDSAVYLCASSLTGGYGYTFGSGTRLTVV.

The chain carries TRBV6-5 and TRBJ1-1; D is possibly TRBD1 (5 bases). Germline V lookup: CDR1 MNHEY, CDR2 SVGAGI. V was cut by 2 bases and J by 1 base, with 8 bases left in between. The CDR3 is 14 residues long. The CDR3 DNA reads TGTGCCAGCAGTTACCTTCAGGGGAACACTGAAGCTTTCTTT. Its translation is CASSYLQGNTEAFF.

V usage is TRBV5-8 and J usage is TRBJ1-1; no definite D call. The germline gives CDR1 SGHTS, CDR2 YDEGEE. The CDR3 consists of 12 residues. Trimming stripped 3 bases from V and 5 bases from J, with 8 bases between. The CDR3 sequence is CASSSMSTEAFF. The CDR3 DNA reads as TGTGCCAGCAGCTCGATGAGTACTGAAGCTTTCTTT.